This T cell receptor beta chain was recovered during a study of blood T cell repertoires in COVID-19. The CDR3 consists of 15 residues. V was pared by 5 bases and J by 7 bases, with 7 bases of the junction left unmatched. Germline CDR1 SGHTA, CDR2 FQGNSA. The repertoire was sequenced with immunoSEQ multiplex PCR; TCRdb's copy has only in-frame clones and lacks some. The table has under 100,000 clones, approximately 92% seen once. The sequenced material came from peripheral blood. This receptor was obtained from a woman in her sixties with active COVID-19. The chain employs TRBV7-2 and TRBJ1-6; 8 nucleotides line up with TRBD1. DNA of the CDR3: TGTGCCAGCAGCGCTACGGACAGGGCCAATTCACCCCTCCACTTT. The encoded protein is CASSATDRANSPLHF.